In its sample, the clone carrying this TCR beta chain was seen once. This record belongs to a study of shared clonotypes between healthy human individuals. Deep-level running was used for the assay. Using immunoSEQ multiplex PCR, the repertoire was profiled, and TCRdb retains in-frame clones only, with some absent. The data show roughly 500,000 clones, 65% to 85% seen once. This clonotype was sampled from a woman aged 40 to 50 in good health. Some clones in this sample may be carry-over from other donors' samples. Sequenced sample: PBMCs.

The CDR3 region has the DNA TGTGCCAGCAGACCGCAGGGAAGGGATACGCAGTATTTT. As protein: CASRPQGRDTQYF. The chain has TRBV28 and TRBJ2-3; D might be TRBD1 (5 bases). Germline V gene sequence: CDR1 MDHEN, CDR2 SYDVKM. This CDR3 region has 13 residues. The ends were cut back, 6 bases at V and 6 bases at J, with 13 bases in the middle.